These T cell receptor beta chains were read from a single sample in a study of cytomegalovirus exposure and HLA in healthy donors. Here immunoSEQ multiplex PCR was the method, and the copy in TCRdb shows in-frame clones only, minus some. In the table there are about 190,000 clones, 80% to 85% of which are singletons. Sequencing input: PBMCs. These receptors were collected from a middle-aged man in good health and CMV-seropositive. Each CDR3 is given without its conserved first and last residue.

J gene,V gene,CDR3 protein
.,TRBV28,ASSLGGGYEQY
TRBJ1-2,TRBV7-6,ASSIGGAGYGYT
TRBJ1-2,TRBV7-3,ASSLGTGNNYGYT
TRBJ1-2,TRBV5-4,ASSRGQERNGYT
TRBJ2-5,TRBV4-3,ASSRDGTGDETQY
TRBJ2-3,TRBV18,ASSPPVQGADTQY
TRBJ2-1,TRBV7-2,ASSLAYYRVLSYNEQF
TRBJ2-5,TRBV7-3,ASSFREGETQY
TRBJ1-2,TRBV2,ASSEATGGYGYT
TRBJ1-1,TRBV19,ASSIPGFGTEAF
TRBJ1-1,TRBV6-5,ASSYSSRGDTEAF
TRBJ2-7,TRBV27,ATGPGQVSYEQY
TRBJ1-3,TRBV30,AFRRGGNTIY
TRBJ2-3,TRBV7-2,ASSLVGSTDTQY
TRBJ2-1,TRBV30,AWMGGNEQF
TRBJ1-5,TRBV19,ASKSDRGGGNQPQH
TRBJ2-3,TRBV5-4,ASTDVAGSTDTQY
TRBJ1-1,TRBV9,ASSVTGYTEAF
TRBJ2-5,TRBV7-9,ASNSGAGGGETQY
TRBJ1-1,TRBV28,ASSPSRAGGTEAF
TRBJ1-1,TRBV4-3,ASSQEALRWTEAF
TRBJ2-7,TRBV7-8,ASSLDRGYEQY
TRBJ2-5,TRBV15,ATSSISGGRQETQY
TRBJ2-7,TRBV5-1,ASSLGGQPEQY
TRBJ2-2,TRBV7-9,ASSESGGGELF
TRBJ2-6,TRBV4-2,ASSQDGAGTGANVLT
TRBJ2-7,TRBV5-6,ASSFPGDSSYEQY
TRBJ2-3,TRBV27,ASSSSRGEDTQY
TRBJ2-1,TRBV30,AWSGTGSDEQF
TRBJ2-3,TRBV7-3,ASSSSTDTQY
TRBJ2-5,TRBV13,ASSPNRGETQY
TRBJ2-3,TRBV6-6,ASRTTSGELTDTQY
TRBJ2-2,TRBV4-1,ASSRPGTGGTGELF
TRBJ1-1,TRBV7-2,ASRLTGDGNTEAF
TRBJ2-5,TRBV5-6,ASSLARGRGQETQY
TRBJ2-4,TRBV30,AWSNGNIQY
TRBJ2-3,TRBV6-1,ASNVAGTYTDTQY
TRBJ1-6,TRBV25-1,ASSELGQGANSPLH
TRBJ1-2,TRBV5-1,ASSDAGTGKNGDGYT
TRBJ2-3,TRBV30,AWSFLSGGRTDTQY
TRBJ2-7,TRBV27,ASSASRGVPYEQY
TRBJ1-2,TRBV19,ASSIEFRGGYT
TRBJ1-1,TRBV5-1,ASSLPGRSNTEAF
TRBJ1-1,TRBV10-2,ASRDRDSRRRNTEAF
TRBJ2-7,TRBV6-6,ASSYPRGGADEQY
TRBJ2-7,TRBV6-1,ASTRQGRGGEQY
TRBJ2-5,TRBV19,ASSMGLAGAQETQY
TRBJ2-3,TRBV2,ASMIAGTSTDTQY
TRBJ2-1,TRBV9,ASSVEGGPNNEQF
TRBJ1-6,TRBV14,ASSQRQGSVRSPLH
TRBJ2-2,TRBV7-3,ASSSGRGSTGELF
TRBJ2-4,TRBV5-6,ASSLEQSLAKNIQY
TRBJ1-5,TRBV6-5,ASSTREWGDQPQH
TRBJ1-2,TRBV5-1,ASSLGGQGAGGYT
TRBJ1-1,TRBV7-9,ASSFGPGNTEAF
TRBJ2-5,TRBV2,ASTPDRGSVETQY